This TCR beta chain was obtained from a study of monozygotic twins with inflammatory bowel disease. Overall study results and limits: Relative to healthy twins, IBD patients had fewer clonotypes in common with others, a gap that was especially apparent with disease activity.

Details on this clonotype: The target antigen is unknown.

The CDR3 sequence is 15 residues long. CDR1 is SGHTA, CDR2 FQGTGA, per germline. Each sample had eight separate cDNA synthesis reactions. Reanalyzing the 5' RACE reads, TCRdb keeps one entry per CDR3 protein, without DNA. Across 210,000 or so distinct CDR3 sequences, the top ten clones capture 7.5% to 8% of the sample. This TCR was sampled from a human donor with ulcerative colitis or Crohn's disease, or a healthy co-twin of an affected twin (not recorded which). This chain uses TRBV7-3 with TRBJ2-3; TCRdb reports TRBD2, a call that lacks DNA to check it against. The material sequenced was blood. The CDR3 sequence is CASSPSGGPVDTQYF.